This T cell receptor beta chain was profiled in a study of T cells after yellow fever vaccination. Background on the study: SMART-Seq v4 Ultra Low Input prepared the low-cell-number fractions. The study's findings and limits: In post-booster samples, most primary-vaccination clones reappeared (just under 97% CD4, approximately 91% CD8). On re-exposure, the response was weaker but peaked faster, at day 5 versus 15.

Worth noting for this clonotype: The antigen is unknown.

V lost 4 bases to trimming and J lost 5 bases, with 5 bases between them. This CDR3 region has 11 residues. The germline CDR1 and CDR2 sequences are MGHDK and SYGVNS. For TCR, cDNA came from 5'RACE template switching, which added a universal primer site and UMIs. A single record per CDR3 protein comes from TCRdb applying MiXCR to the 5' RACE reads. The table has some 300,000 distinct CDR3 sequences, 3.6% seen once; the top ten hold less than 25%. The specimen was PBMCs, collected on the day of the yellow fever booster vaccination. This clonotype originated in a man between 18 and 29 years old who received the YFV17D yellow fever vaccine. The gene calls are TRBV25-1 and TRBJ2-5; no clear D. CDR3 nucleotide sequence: TGTGCCAGCAGTGGATGGGAGACCCAGTACTTC. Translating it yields CASSGWETQYF.